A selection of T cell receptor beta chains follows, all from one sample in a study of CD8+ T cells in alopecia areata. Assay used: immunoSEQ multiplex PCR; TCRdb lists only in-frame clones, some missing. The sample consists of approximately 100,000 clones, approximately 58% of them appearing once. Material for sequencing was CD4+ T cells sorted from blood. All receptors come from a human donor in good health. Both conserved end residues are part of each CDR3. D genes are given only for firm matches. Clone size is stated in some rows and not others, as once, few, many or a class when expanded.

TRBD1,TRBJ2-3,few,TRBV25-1,CASSETTGGLSTDTQYF,TGTGCCAGCAGTGAAACGACAGGGGGCCTCAGCACAGATACGCAGTATTTT
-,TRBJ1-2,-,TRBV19,CASQQGLNYGYTF,TGTGCCAGTCAACAGGGTCTTAACTATGGCTACACCTTC
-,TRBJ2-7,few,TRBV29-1,CSVEAPGQRGGAGYEQYF,TGCAGCGTTGAAGCCCCCGGCCAGCGTGGGGGGGCGGGATACGAGCAGTACTTC
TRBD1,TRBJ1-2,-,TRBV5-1,CASSLVGQDDGYTF,TGCGCCAGCAGCTTGGTCGGACAGGACGATGGCTACACCTTC
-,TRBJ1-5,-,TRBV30,CAWEQGSNQPQHF,TGTGCCTGGGAACAGGGTAGCAATCAGCCCCAGCATTTT
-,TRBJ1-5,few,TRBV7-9,CASSLPNQPQHF,TGTGCCAGCAGCTTGCCCAATCAGCCCCAGCATTTT
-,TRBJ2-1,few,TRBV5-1,CASSLRQGGGSSNEQFF,TGCGCCAGCAGCTTAAGACAGGGAGGAGGGTCCAGCAATGAGCAGTTCTTC
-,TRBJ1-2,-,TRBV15,CATSRDGYYGYTF,TGTGCCACCAGCAGAGATGGGTACTATGGCTACACCTTC
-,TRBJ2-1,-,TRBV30,CAWGGIHNEQFF,TGTGCCTGGGGGGGAATCCACAATGAGCAGTTCTTC
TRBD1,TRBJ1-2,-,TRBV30,CAWSVGQGLDGYTF,TGTGCCTGGAGTGTCGGACAGGGGCTAGATGGCTACACCTTC
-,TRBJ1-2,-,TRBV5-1,CASSLDSPRYGYTF,TGCGCCAGCAGCTTGGATTCTCCCCGATATGGCTACACCTTC
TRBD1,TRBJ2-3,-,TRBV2,CASSAQRGQGLLTDTQYF,TGTGCCAGCAGCGCACAAAGGGGACAGGGGCTCCTCACAGATACGCAGTATTTT
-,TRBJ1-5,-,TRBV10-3,CAISEAIQGFGPQHF,TGTGCCATCAGTGAAGCTATACAGGGTTTCGGACCCCAGCATTTT